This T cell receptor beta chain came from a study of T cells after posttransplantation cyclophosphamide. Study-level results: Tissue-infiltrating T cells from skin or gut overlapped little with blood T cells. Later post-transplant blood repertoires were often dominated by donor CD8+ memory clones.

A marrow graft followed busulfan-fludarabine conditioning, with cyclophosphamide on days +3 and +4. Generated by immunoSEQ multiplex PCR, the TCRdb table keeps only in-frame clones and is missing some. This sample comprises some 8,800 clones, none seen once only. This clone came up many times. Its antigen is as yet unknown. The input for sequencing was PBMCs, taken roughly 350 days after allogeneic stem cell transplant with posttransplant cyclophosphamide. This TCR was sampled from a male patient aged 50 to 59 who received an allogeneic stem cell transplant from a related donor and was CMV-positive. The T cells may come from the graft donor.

The CDR3 spells CASSGGTGGYQETQYF. DNA for the CDR3: TGCGCCAGCAGCGGTGGAACAGGGGGCTACCAAGAGACCCAGTACTTC. This chain joins TRBV5-1 and TRBJ2-5; 9 nucleotides agree with TRBD1. The germline V gene has CDR1 SGHRS and CDR2 YFSETQ. CDR3 length equals 16 residues. Unmatched junction bases numbered 7, after V lost 4 bases and J lost 0 bases. The whole variable domain, filled in from reference TRBV5-1 and TRBJ2-5, reads KAGVTQTPRYLIKTRGQQVTLSCSPISGHRSVSWYQQTPGQGLQFLFEYFSETQRNKGNFPGRFSGRQFSNSRSEMNVSTLELGDSALYLCASSGGTGGYQETQYFGPGTRLLVL.